This T cell receptor beta chain was captured in a study of T cell responses to AZD1222 COVID-19 vaccine. Study-wide findings and caveats: The study found Spike-specific TCR breadth and depth rose after two AZD1222 doses. The study identified only five to seven AZD1222 recipients as seropositive at baseline. Clonal diversity was possibly underestimated; the donors were predominantly white British and more often female. Unmutated variant regions are reportedly targeted by nearly half of spike-specific TCRs.

Between the trimmed V and J ends, which lost 5 bases and 2 bases, there was a span of 10 bases. The length of the CDR3 is 13 residues. Germline-derived CDR1 and CDR2 are SNHLY and FYNNEI. Sequenced by immunoSEQ multiplex PCR; TCRdb stores in-frame clones only, minus some. This table has around 150,000 clones, about nine tenths appearing once. On this clone: Its antigen remains unidentified.

The rearrangement links TRBV2 to TRBJ2-7, with D maybe TRBD1 (6 bases). The origin of this receptor is an adult in good health. The specimen comprised peripheral blood, sampled on day 0 of MenACWY control vaccination. The CDR3 nucleotides are TGTGCCAGCAGTACAGGGAAGGCCTACGAGCAGTACTTC. Its protein product is CASSTGKAYEQYF.